The T cell receptor beta chain described here comes from a study of blood T cells in healthy people across ages. This clonotype was seen only a few times. A sample-barcoded 5' primer and a J-beta primer mix were used in a second PCR of roughly 6 to 12 cycles. TCRdb re-analysed the 5' RACE reads in MiXCR, keeping a single row per CDR3 protein. The sample has around 800,000 distinct CDR3 sequences, roughly 25% seen once. From germline, CDR1 is KGHDR and CDR2 SFDVKD. The CDR3 is 15 amino acids. Germline trimming cut 3 bases from V and 6 bases from J; bases unmatched to any gene: 7. This same sample was also taken into another study, of T cells of mothers and their children.

The rearrangement uses TRBV24-1 and TRBJ1-2; 9 bases align to TRBD1. The receptor was derived from a boy aged 5-17 years in good health. The sequenced material came from blood. DNA of the CDR3: TGTGCCACCAGTGATCCCGGACAGGGGAGGAATGGCTACACCTTC. This gives the protein CATSDPGQGRNGYTF.